Listed below are T cell receptor beta chains from one sample, sequenced in a study of tumor-infiltrating lymphocytes in primary liver carcinoma. Using its own MiXCR run on the multiplex PCR reads, TCRdb lists one record per CDR3 protein. Among 300,000 to 350,000 distinct CDR3 sequences, almost 65% were seen once, and the ten largest hold about 6%. Sequencing used peripheral blood. These receptors were obtained from a man in his forties or fifties with primary liver carcinoma and hepatitis B virus infection. The CDR3 runs from the conserved cysteine through the conserved F or W. The D gene is left open where the match is weak. Clone size is given for some rows only: seen once, a few or many times, or a class if the clone is expanded.

NA,NA,TRBV11-3,TRBJ2-2,TGTACCTGCAGCTTAGTATCCGGGGAGCTGTTTTTT,CTCSLVSGELFF
TRBD2,NA,TRBV12-5,TRBJ2-2,TGTGCTAGTGGTTTTTTCTCTAGCGGGAACACCGGGGAGCTGTTTTTT,CASGFFSSGNTGELFF
NA,NA,TRBV29-1,TRBJ2-7,TGCATCGCCATGACATCTGGGACTGGCACTCCCTACGAGCAGTACTTC,CIAMTSGTGTPYEQYF
NA,NA,TRBV6-1,TRBJ1-1,TGTGCCAGCAGTGAAATATTTATACGGATGGATACTGAAGCTTTCTTT,CASSEIFIRMDTEAFF
NA,few,TRBV10-3,TRBJ2-2,TGTGCCATCAGTGACGATAGATCCAACACCGGGGAGCTGTTTTTT,CAISDDRSNTGELFF
TRBD2,NA,TRBV14,TRBJ2-1,TGTGCCAGCAGCCAAACGACTAGCAGGAGAAGCAGTGAGCAGTTCTTC,CASSQTTSRRSSEQFF
NA,NA,TRBV11-3,TRBJ2-1,TGTGCCAGCAGCTCCACGGGGCGGGGCAATGAGCAGTTCTTC,CASSSTGRGNEQFF
NA,once,TRBV11-1,TRBJ2-1,TGTGCCAGCAACTTTCAGATCAGGGACAATGAGCAGTTCTTC,CASNFQIRDNEQFF
NA,NA,TRBV7-9,TRBJ2-1,TGTGCCAGCAGCTTTTTAGGACGGGATGAGCAGTTCTTC,CASSFLGRDEQFF
TRBD1,NA,TRBV5-1,TRBJ1-2,TGCGCCAGCAGCTTGGGCCCGGGACAGGGGTCAAAAGGCTACACCTTC,CASSLGPGQGSKGYTF
TRBD2,NA,TRBV11-2,TRBJ2-3,TGTGCCAGCAGCTTAGAGGGGACTAGCGAAAGTGGGTATACGCAGTGTTTT,CASSLEGTSESGYTQCF
TRBD2,NA,TRBV11-2,TRBJ2-1,TGTGCCAGCAGCCCCCGCGGGACTAATAACTATGAGCAGCTCTTC,CASSPRGTNNYEQLF
NA,NA,TRBV11-3,TRBJ1-1,TGTACCAGCAGCTTAAGGTCACAGGCGAACACTGAAGCTTTCTTT,CTSSLRSQANTEAFF
TRBD1,NA,TRBV11-2,TRBJ1-1,TGTGCCAGCAGCTTTAGGGGGCGAAGTGAAGCTTTCTTT,CASSFRGRSEAFF
TRBD1,once,TRBV5-6,TRBJ2-3,TGTGCCAGCAGCTTGGTCGAGGGGGCACCAGATACGCAGTATTTT,CASSLVEGAPDTQYF
NA,NA,TRBV5-5,TRBJ2-1,TGTGCCAGCAGCCCGCCAGCGGGCGAATATAATGAGCAGTTCTTC,CASSPPAGEYNEQFF
NA,once,TRBV11-1,TRBJ2-7,TGTGCCAGCAGCTTAGACAGAGGGCGAGCGTACGGTCAGTACTTC,CASSLDRGRAYGQYF
NA,few,TRBV6-1,TRBJ2-7,TGTGCCAGCAGTGAAGGTTACGGGCCCTACGAGCAGTACTTC,CASSEGYGPYEQYF
TRBD2,NA,TRBV11-2,TRBJ2-5,TGTGCCAGCAGCGTAGTGGGACTAGCGTTGCAAGAGACCCAGTACTTC,CASSVVGLALQETQYF
NA,many,TRBV4-1,TRBJ2-1,TGCGCCAGCAGCCCTGCACAGGGTACCCTCTACAATGAGCAGTTCTTC,CASSPAQGTLYNEQFF
NA,many,TRBV29-1,TRBJ1-1,TGCAGCGTCAGACGGGATGGTCAGACTGAAGCTTTCTTT,CSVRRDGQTEAFF
NA,once,TRBV7-6,TRBJ2-7,TGTGCCAGCAGCTTAGACGGGGGACGGAACGAGCAGTACTTC,CASSLDGGRNEQYF
TRBD2,NA,TRBV6-5,TRBJ2-7,TGTGCCAGTACAGCGGGAGAAGGCTACGAGCAGTACTTC,CASTAGEGYEQYF
NA,NA,TRBV30,TRBJ2-2,TGTGCCTGGACTCGTGTTTTGAGCACCGGGGAGCTGTTTTTT,CAWTRVLSTGELFF
NA,many,TRBV5-5,TRBJ1-2,TGTGCCAGCAGCTTGTATGGGGATCGGAGTGGCTACACCTTC,CASSLYGDRSGYTF
TRBD1,NA,TRBV6-5,TRBJ1-1,TGTGCCAGCAGTCTGACAGGGGTGATGAACACTGAAGCTTTCTTT,CASSLTGVMNTEAFF
NA,many,TRBV12-3/TRBV12-4,TRBJ2-3,TGTGCCAGCAGGAGGGACACCCGGGCAGATACGCAGTATTTT,CASRRDTRADTQYF
TRBD2,NA,TRBV11-2,TRBJ2-3,TGTGCCGGCAGCAAACGAGGACTAGCGCTTCACACAGATACGCAGTATTTT,CAGSKRGLALHTDTQYF
NA,NA,TRBV5-4,TRBJ2-3,TGTGCCAGCAGACGGGAGAGGACGGACCTCCTTCAGTATTTT,CASRRERTDLLQYF
NA,few,TRBV4-1,TRBJ2-3,TGCGCCAGCAGCCATCCCATGGGATTATCGGGAGTCCCAGATACGCAGTATTTT,CASSHPMGLSGVPDTQYF
TRBD2,NA,TRBV10-2,TRBJ2-2,TGCGCCAGCAGGGGGCGGGGGACCGGGGAGCTGTTTTTT,CASRGRGTGELFF
NA,once,TRBV6-2/TRBV6-3,TRBJ1-5,TGTGCCAGGAGTTATCTCGGGGGCCGGAATCAGCCCCAGCATTTT,CARSYLGGRNQPQHF
NA,NA,TRBV6-1,TRBJ2-3,TGTACCAGCAGTGAAGTGGGCGAAACACGGTATTTT,CTSSEVGETRYF
TRBD2,NA,TRBV5-1,TRBJ2-3,TGCACCAGCAGCACCGGACTAGCGGGAGGGCGAGGCACAGATACGCAGTATTTT,CTSSTGLAGGRGTDTQYF
NA,NA,TRBV5-4,TRBJ2-7,TGTGCCAGCAGCCCGTTCGGGGGCGGCTCCTACGAGCAGTACTTC,CASSPFGGGSYEQYF
TRBD1,NA,TRBV2,TRBJ1-2,TGTGCCAGCAGTGAAGTAGGACAGGGGAGGGGCTACACCTTC,CASSEVGQGRGYTF
TRBD2,once,TRBV24-1,TRBJ2-1,TGTGCCACCAGTGGGGCTAGCGGGACTCACGGTTACAATGCGGACGAGCAGTTCTTC,CATSGASGTHGYNADEQFF